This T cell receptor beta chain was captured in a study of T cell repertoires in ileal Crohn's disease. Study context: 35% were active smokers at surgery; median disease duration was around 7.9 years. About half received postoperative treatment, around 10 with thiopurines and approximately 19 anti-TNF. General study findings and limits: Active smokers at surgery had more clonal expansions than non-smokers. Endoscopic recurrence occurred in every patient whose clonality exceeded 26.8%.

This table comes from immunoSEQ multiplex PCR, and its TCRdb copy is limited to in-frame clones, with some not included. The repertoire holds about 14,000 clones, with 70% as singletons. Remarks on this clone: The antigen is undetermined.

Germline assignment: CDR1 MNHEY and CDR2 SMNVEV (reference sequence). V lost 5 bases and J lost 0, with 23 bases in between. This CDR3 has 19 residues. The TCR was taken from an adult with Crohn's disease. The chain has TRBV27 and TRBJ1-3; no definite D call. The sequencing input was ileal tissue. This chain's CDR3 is CASSQNPPPTPSSGNTIYF. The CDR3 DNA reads TGTGCCAGCAGTCAAAACCCCCCACCGACGCCTAGCTCTGGAAACACCATATATTTT.